The clone carrying this T cell receptor (beta chain) was seen ten or more times. Its antigen is unidentified. Diagnoses rested on clinical symptoms, serum thyroxine and TRAb, thyroid ultrasound and orbital computed tomography. The CDR3 has 11 residues. In germline, CDR1 is SEHNR, CDR2 FQNEAQ (reference sequence). The ends were cut back, 3 bases at V and 7 bases at J, with 6 bases in the middle. The data are from a study of T cells in Graves' hyperthyroidism and ophthalmopathy. Study-wide results and limits: The model predicted ophthalmopathy a median approximately seven months before onset.

Regions amplified from RNA transcripts were the TCR beta CDR3 regions. The HTBI primer set served for first-round RT-PCR of the TCR CDR3. TCRdb fed the multiplex PCR reads into MiXCR, producing one record per CDR3 protein. The sample lists about 570,000 distinct CDR3 sequences; 35% to 55% were seen once. The TCR was taken from an adult woman with Graves' disease, either hyperthyroidism or ophthalmopathy (not recorded which). The sample consisted of peripheral blood or thyroid tissue (not recorded which). This chain uses TRBV7-9 with TRBJ1-1, with D unresolved. This CDR3 is CASSFDLEAFF. Here the CDR3 DNA reads TGTGCCAGCAGCTTTGACCTTGAAGCTTTCTTT.